The rows below give T cell receptor beta chains drawn from one sample of a study of shared clonotypes between healthy human individuals. Sequencing was performed with immunoSEQ multiplex PCR; in TCRdb, only in-frame clones are kept and a portion is missing. The sample consists of about 2.3 million clones, 80% to 95% of them appearing once. Specimen: naive CD4+ T cells from PBMCs. The source of these receptors is a man between 18 and 29 years old in good health. Some clones in this sample may be carry-over from other donors' samples. Each CDR3 is given with its conserved first and last residue. A D gene is named only where the DNA matches it firmly. Part of the rows lack a size; the others show once, few, many or a class for expanded clones.

. | TRBJ1-2 | TRBD1 | TRBV29-1 | CSVEKGTGGTYGYTF | TGCAGCGTTGAAAAAGGGACAGGGGGTACCTATGGCTACACCTTC
. | TRBJ1-1 | . | TRBV6-1 | CASKASLVDTEAFF | TGTGCCAGCAAGGCCAGCCTTGTGGACACTGAAGCTTTCTTT
. | TRBJ2-2 | TRBD2 | TRBV2 | CASSRTSGVTGELFF | TGTGCCAGCAGTCGGACTAGCGGGGTTACCGGGGAGCTGTTTTTT
. | TRBJ2-7 | . | TRBV29-1 | CSASRGISYEQYF | TGCAGCGCCTCACGGGGGATCTCCTACGAGCAGTACTTC
. | TRBJ2-3 | . | TRBV5-1 | CASRTQHTDTQYF | TGCGCCAGCAGGACACAGCACACAGATACGCAGTATTTT
few | TRBJ1-5 | . | TRBV7-3 | CASSSRELGPGQPQHF | TGTGCCAGCAGCTCTAGGGAACTGGGGCCGGGCCAGCCCCAGCATTTT
. | TRBJ2-7 | TRBD2 | TRBV29-1 | CSVATSGRVEQYF | TGCAGCGTTGCGACTAGCGGGAGGGTCGAGCAGTACTTC
. | TRBJ2-3 | . | TRBV9 | CASSRDSQGTDTQYF | TGTGCCAGCAGCCGGGACTCCCAGGGCACAGATACGCAGTATTTT
. | TRBJ2-7 | . | TRBV4-2 | CASSQAAAASYEQYF | TGTGCCAGCAGCCAAGCCGCGGCAGCCTCCTACGAGCAGTACTTC
. | TRBJ2-3 | TRBD2 | TRBV5-1 | CASSSGLAGDTDTQYF | TGCGCCAGCAGCTCCGGACTAGCGGGAGACACAGATACGCAGTATTTT
. | TRBJ2-1 | TRBD1 | TRBV6-4 | CANLGTDERYNEQFF | TGTGCCAACCTGGGGACAGACGAAAGGTACAATGAGCAGTTCTTC
. | TRBJ1-1 | . | TRBV29-1 | CSVQEGTEAFF | TGCAGCGTTCAGGAGGGCACTGAAGCTTTCTTT
. | TRBJ1-2 | . | TRBV28 | CASSLPTDVGYTF | TGTGCCAGCAGTTTACCGACAGACGTTGGCTACACCTTC
. | TRBJ2-1 | . | TRBV7-9 | CASSRLLYNEQFF | TGTGCCAGCAGCCGACTACTCTACAATGAGCAGTTCTTC
. | TRBJ2-3 | . | TRBV18 | CASSPAGATDTQYF | TGTGCCAGCTCACCTGCGGGGGCCACAGATACGCAGTATTTT
. | TRBJ2-7 | . | TRBV5-1 | CASSLASPGEEQYF | TGCGCCAGCAGCCTCGCATCGCCAGGGGAGGAGCAGTACTTC
. | TRBJ2-7 | . | TRBV10-3 | CARELYEQYF | TGTGCGAGGGAGCTGTACGAGCAGTACTTC
. | TRBJ2-7 | TRBD2 | TRBV4-1 | CASLKDSGDYEQYF | TGCGCCAGCCTTAAGGATAGCGGGGACTACGAGCAGTACTTC
. | TRBJ1-3 | . | TRBV5-1 | CASSLDGTGNTIYF | TGCGCCAGCAGCTTGGACGGGACTGGAAACACCATATATTTT
. | TRBJ1-3 | TRBD1 | TRBV28 | CATRGTGRNTIYF | TGTGCCACCCGAGGGACAGGGCGAAACACCATATATTTT
. | TRBJ1-1 | . | TRBV5-1 | CASSLEGPQNTEAFF | TGCGCCAGCAGCTTGGAAGGGCCGCAGAACACTGAAGCTTTCTTT
. | TRBJ2-2 | . | TRBV19 | CASSDLLGAGELFF | TGTGCCAGTAGTGACCTTCTTGGCGCCGGGGAGCTGTTTTTT
. | TRBJ2-7 | TRBD2 | TRBV7-2 | CASSNRTSGRAEQYF | TGTGCCAGCAGCAATCGAACTAGCGGGAGGGCCGAGCAGTACTTC
. | TRBJ2-1 | TRBD2 | TRBV25-1 | CASSSSTSGRLHEQFF | TGTGCCAGCAGCTCCTCAACTAGCGGGAGGTTACATGAGCAGTTCTTC
. | TRBJ2-7 | TRBD1 | TRBV28 | CASSPKSGTGISEQYF | TGTGCCAGCAGTCCGAAGTCCGGGACAGGAATCTCCGAGCAGTACTTC
. | TRBJ2-1 | TRBD2 | TRBV9 | CASSVGGTRGINEQFF | TGTGCCAGCAGCGTAGGGGGGACTAGGGGCATCAATGAGCAGTTCTTC
. | TRBJ1-5 | TRBD1 | TRBV28 | CASSRLTGVPGF | TGTGCCAGCAGTCGCTTGACAGGGGTCCCTGGGTTT
. | TRBJ1-1 | TRBD1 | TRBV27 | CASSLDPFGPGQGSLNTEAFF | TGTGCCAGCAGTTTGGACCCGTTTGGTCCGGGACAGGGGAGCTTGAACACTGAAGCTTTCTTT
. | TRBJ2-2 | TRBD1 | TRBV2 | CASSEPRDRGFGNTGELFF | TGTGCCAGCAGTGAACCGCGGGACAGGGGTTTCGGTAATACCGGGGAGCTGTTTTTT
. | TRBJ2-7 | TRBD2 | TRBV19 | CASSLGGKSYEQYF | TGTGCCAGTAGCCTGGGAGGGAAATCCTACGAGCAGTACTTC
. | TRBJ2-7 | TRBD2 | TRBV6-6 | CASRLAGMSYEQYF | TGTGCCAGCAGATTAGCGGGAATGAGCTACGAGCAGTACTTC
. | TRBJ2-6 | . | TRBV5-1 | CASSFGNSHPGANVLTF | TGCGCCAGCAGCTTCGGTAACTCCCACCCTGGGGCCAACGTCCTGACTTTC
. | TRBJ2-7 | TRBD2 | TRBV7-2 | CASSSGGGRALYEQYF | TGTGCCAGCAGCTCAGGCGGGGGGAGGGCCCTCTACGAGCAGTACTTC
. | TRBJ2-3 | . | TRBV7-6 | CASSSGHSFEYTQYF | TGTGCCAGCAGCTCGGGACACTCATTCGAATATACGCAGTATTTT
. | TRBJ1-1 | . | TRBV7-3 | CASSLQGANTEAFF | TGTGCCAGCAGCTTACAGGGCGCGAACACTGAAGCTTTCTTT
. | TRBJ2-7 | TRBD2 | TRBV10-3 | CAISERIAGVGEQYF | TGTGCCATCAGTGAGCGTATAGCGGGAGTCGGGGAGCAGTACTTC
. | TRBJ1-3 | . | TRBV7-9 | CASSLVSSGNTIYF | TGTGCCAGCAGCTTAGTGAGCTCTGGAAACACCATATATTTT
. | TRBJ2-7 | . | TRBV5-4 | CASSPNSFSTYEQYF | TGTGCCAGCAGCCCGAACAGCTTCAGCACCTACGAGCAGTACTTC
few | TRBJ2-7 | TRBD2 | TRBV15 | CATTTGGTYEQYF | TGTGCCACCACTACGGGAGGCACCTACGAGCAGTACTTC
. | TRBJ1-1 | . | TRBV19 | CASSSPLGIRAFF | TGTGCCAGTAGTAGTCCCCTCGGGATTAGGGCTTTCTTT
. | TRBJ2-5 | TRBD1 | TRBV28 | CASGQGDLMETQYF | TGTGCCAGCGGACAGGGGGATTTGATGGAGACCCAGTACTTC
. | TRBJ2-3 | . | TRBV25-1 | CASSESEGAGSRTDTQYF | TGTGCCAGCAGTGAATCGGAGGGCGCGGGGAGTCGGACAGATACGCAGTATTTT
. | TRBJ2-7 | TRBD1 | TRBV18 | CASSTDRAYEQYF | TGTGCCAGCTCAACGGACAGGGCCTACGAGCAGTACTTC
once | TRBJ2-7 | TRBD1 | TRBV5-1 | CASQEQGADEQYF | TGCGCCAGCCAGGAACAGGGGGCGGACGAGCAGTACTTC